This passage covers 21 T cell receptor beta chains from one sample sequenced in a study of blood T cell repertoires in COVID-19. Assay: immunoSEQ multiplex PCR; the TCRdb copy retains only in-frame clones and omits some. The sample shows around 230,000 clones, approximately 84% of them seen only once. The sample consisted of PBMCs or T cells enriched from blood (not recorded which). These receptor sequences come from a man in his forties or fifties who had recovered from COVID-19.

The chain uses TRBV2 and TRBJ1-6; the match to TRBD1 covers 7 bases. The V segment lost 3 bases and the J segment 5 bases; nucleotides outside the gene matches: 4. This CDR3 has 15 residues. Germline CDR1 and CDR2: SNHLY and FYNNEI. CDR3 protein: CASSDGQVDNSPLHF. CDR3 nucleotide sequence: TGTGCCAGCAGTGACGGACAGGTTGATAATTCACCCCTCCACTTT.

This chain links TRBV19 with TRBJ2-3; D may be TRBD2 (7 bases). This CDR3 is 14 amino acids long. Trimming shortened V by 4 bases and J by 1 base, and 9 bases separated the two germline ends. CDR1 is LNHDA, CDR2 SQIVND, per germline (reference sequence). The CDR3 protein is CASSSGGRTDTQYF. The CDR3 DNA follows: TGTGCCAGTAGTAGCGGGGGCCGCACAGATACGCAGTATTTT.

V gene TRBV3-1 (or the pseudogene TRBV3-2) combines with J gene TRBJ2-5; 12 nucleotides agree with TRBD2. The ends lost 0 bases at V and 6 bases at J; junction bases unmatched: 14. Germline CDR1 LGHDT, CDR2 YNNKEL (reference sequence). The CDR3 loop spans 19 amino acids. The CDR3 DNA is TGTGCCAGCAGCCAAGATCCCACTAGCGGGAGGAGGTCTATGAAGACCCAGTACTTC. The encoded protein is CASSQDPTSGRRSMKTQYF.

V is TRBV20-1 and J is TRBJ2-5; D is uncertain. Germline V gene data show CDR1 as DFQATT and CDR2 as SNEGSKA (reference sequence). V lost 3 bases, J lost 1 base, and 15 bases lay in between. This CDR3 has 15 amino acids. The CDR3 sequence is CSASAWVTSQETQYF. CDR3 sequence (DNA): TGCAGTGCTAGTGCTTGGGTGACAAGCCAAGAGACCCAGTACTTC.

The gene calls are TRBV7-9 and TRBJ2-7; a possible D gene is TRBD1 (6 bases). Germline CDR1 reads SEHNR; CDR2 reads FQNEAQ (reference sequence). Trimming pared 0 bases from V and 9 bases from J, leaving 6 bases between. The CDR3 has 11 amino acids. CDR3 sequence (DNA): TGTGCCAGCAGCTTAGCAGGGGGGCAGTACTTC. Its protein product is CASSLAGGQYF.

The V call is TRBV7-3, the J call TRBJ2-1; TRBD2 matches 9 bases. After removal of 5 bases from V and 7 bases from J, the junction contained 12 bases not matched to a gene. The CDR3 contains 16 residues. From germline, CDR1 is SGHTA and CDR2 FQGTGA. CDR3 nucleotides: TGTGCCAGCAGCCCCGCGGGTAGCGGGAGAGATAATGAGCAGTTCTTC. This encodes CASSPAGSGRDNEQFF.

With respect to this clone: The sample contains more than one DNA sequence encoding this CDR3. The chain uses TRBV5-5 and TRBJ2-5; 11 positions agree with TRBD1. The V and J ends lost 5 bases and 2 bases, in that order; junction bases with no gene match: 2. CDR1 and CDR2 from the germline V gene are SGHKS and YYEKEE (reference sequence). The CDR3 sequence is 14 residues long. The CDR3 region has the DNA TGTGCCAGCAGTCGGGACAGGGGGCAAGAGACCCAGTACTTC. Protein: CASSRDRGQETQYF.

The V gene is TRBV3-1 (or the pseudogene TRBV3-2), the J gene TRBJ2-6; the match to TRBD1 covers 9 bases. V dropped 4 bases and J dropped 4; count of bases not matched to a gene: 8. Germline values: CDR1 LGHDT, CDR2 YNNKEL (reference sequence). The CDR3 covers 17 residues. DNA for the CDR3: TGTGCCAGCAGCCGGACAGGGGAGTTGTCCGGGGCCAACGTCCTGACTTTC. Amino acid sequence: CASSRTGELSGANVLTF.

The rearrangement links TRBV2 to TRBJ1-2, with D tentatively TRBD1 (6 bases). CDR3 length: 13 amino acids. Trimming took 8 bases from V and 2 from J, leaving 12 bases between them. Per the germline V gene, CDR1 is SNHLY and CDR2 is FYNNEI. CDR3 nucleotides: TGTGCCAGCTCACAGGGCTCGAACTATGGCTACACCTTC. Its translation: CASSQGSNYGYTF. The whole variable domain, filled in from reference TRBV2 and TRBJ1-2, reads EPEVTQTPSHQVTQMGQEVILRCVPISNHLYFYWYRQILGQKVEFLVSFYNNEISEKSEIFDDQFSVERPDGSNFTLKIRSTKLEDSAMYFCASSQGSNYGYTFGSGTRLTVV.

This chain links TRBV27 with TRBJ2-7; 9 nucleotides agree with TRBD2. J gave up 2 bases and V 4 bases, and 9 bases lay outside the gene matches. Germline V gene lookup returns CDR1 MNHEY and CDR2 SMNVEV (reference sequence). The CDR3 length is 16 residues. The CDR3 spells CASSSPRTSVTYEQYF. DNA of the CDR3: TGTGCCAGCAGTTCGCCGAGGACTAGCGTCACCTACGAGCAGTACTTC.

This rearrangement joins TRBV13 to TRBJ1-1; D is ambiguous. V was cut by 1 base and J by 6 bases, with 9 bases left in between. The CDR3 loop spans 13 amino acids. Germline lookup yields CDR1 PRHDT and CDR2 FYEKMQ (reference sequence). Written as DNA, the CDR3 is TGTGCCAGCAGCTTAGAAGGCGCGGCTGAAGCTTTCTTT. Encoded protein: CASSLEGAAEAFF.

This clone was observed once. The rearrangement links TRBV3-1 (or the pseudogene TRBV3-2) to TRBJ2-2; 9 bases match TRBD1. Germline-derived CDR1 and CDR2 are LGHDT and YNNKEL (reference sequence). There are 16 residues in the CDR3. The V gene end was trimmed by 5 bases and the J gene end by 4 bases; junction bases not matched to a gene: 8. CDR3 sequence reads: CASSTIQGAGTGELFF. Written as DNA, the CDR3 is TGTGCCAGCAGCACAATACAGGGGGCGGGCACCGGGGAGCTGTTTTTT.

The sample holds a few counts of this clone. CDR3 in DNA: TGTGCCAGCAGTTACGATTACAGGGTGACCTATGGCTACACCTTC. The encoded protein is CASSYDYRVTYGYTF. This chain connects TRBV6-5 to TRBJ1-2, with D possibly TRBD1 on 6 matching bases. This CDR3 has 15 amino acids. Trimming pared 2 bases from V and 4 bases from J, leaving 14 bases between. Looked up from germline, CDR1 is MNHEY and CDR2 is SVGAGI.

This clone was seen just once. CDR3 nucleotides: TGTGCCAGCAGCCAAGGGCTGGGAGGCCGACAGGGCTACACCTTC. As protein: CASSQGLGGRQGYTF. The chain uses TRBV3-1 (or the pseudogene TRBV3-2) and TRBJ1-2; maybe TRBD1 (5 bases). Deletions cut 1 base from V and 8 bases from J, with 17 bases between. CDR3 length: 15 residues. The germline CDR1 and CDR2 sequences are LGHDT and YNNKEL (reference sequence).

This clone was detected only a few times. V usage is TRBV11-2 and J usage is TRBJ2-7; D is unclear. CDR1 and CDR2 (germline): SGHAT, FQNNGV. The CDR3 is 14 residues long. V shed 2 bases and J shed 5 bases, with 13 bases lying between them. This CDR3 reads CASSLNRVEDEQYF. The CDR3 region has the DNA TGTGCCAGCAGCTTAAACCGGGTCGAAGACGAGCAGTACTTC.

This chain connects TRBV30 to TRBJ1-5, with TRBD1 matching 9 bases. CDR1 is GTSNPN and CDR2 is SVGIG in the germline V gene (reference sequence). The CDR3 extends over 15 amino acids. The ends lost 4 bases at V and 3 bases at J; junction bases unmatched: 7. CDR3 bases: TGTGCCTGGACCGCGGACAGGGGAGACAATCAGCCCCAGCATTTT. Translation gives CAWTADRGDNQPQHF.

The J gene is TRBJ1-1, the V gene TRBV5-5; 7 nucleotides line up with TRBD1. The germline gives CDR1 SGHKS, CDR2 YYEKEE (reference sequence). There are 14 residues in the CDR3. Trimming removed 3 bases from V and 3 bases from J; junction bases left unmatched: 5. The CDR3 here is CASSSPGQYTEAFF. The CDR3 bases are TGTGCCAGCAGCTCCCCGGGACAGTACACTGAAGCTTTCTTT.

This clone was counted a few times. CDR3 sequence reads: CASSLMGGGGETQYF. The CDR3, as DNA: TGTGCCAGCAGCTTAATGGGCGGGGGTGGAGAGACCCAGTACTTC. V and J are TRBV7-3 and TRBJ2-5; the match to TRBD2 covers 7 bases. This CDR3 comprises 15 residues. Trimming cost V 1 base and J 4 bases; bases outside gene matches: 6. Germline assignment: CDR1 SGHTA and CDR2 FQGTGA.

This clone occurred once. The chain recombines TRBV28 with TRBJ2-7; TRBD1 is a possible D gene (6 bases). The V gene lost 6 bases and the J gene lost 2 bases, with 20 bases spanning the gap. The CDR3 contains 16 residues. The germline V gene has CDR1 MDHEN and CDR2 SYDVKM. In DNA, the CDR3 is TGTGCCAGCAGCAATCGGACAGTAAACCTTCCCTACGAGCAGTACTTC. It translates to CASSNRTVNLPYEQYF.

This chain uses TRBV10-3 with TRBJ2-3; 13 nucleotides align to TRBD2. Trimming at V came to 6 bases and at J to 3 bases, leaving 6 bases not matched to a gene. CDR1 ENHRY and CDR2 SYGVKD come from the germline V gene. The CDR3 is made up of 16 amino acids. The CDR3 reads CAISEGLAGKTDTQYF. The CDR3 DNA reads TGTGCCATCAGCGAGGGACTAGCGGGGAAAACAGATACGCAGTATTTT.

The CDR3 coding sequence is TGTGCCAGCAGCTTGCAGGGGGCGAAGATGGCAGGGGGGCAGTATTTT. It codes for CASSLQGAKMAGGQYF. The J gene is TRBJ2-3, the V gene TRBV5-4; 8 positions match TRBD1. V was pared by 1 base and J by 11 bases, with 15 bases of the junction left unmatched. The CDR3 runs to 16 residues. The V gene's germline CDR1 is SGHNT and CDR2 YYREEE (reference sequence). Full variable domain (remainder filled in from reference TRBV5-4 and TRBJ2-3): ETGVTQSPTHLIKTRGQQVTLRCSSQSGHNTVSWYQQALGQGPQFIFQYYREEENGRGNFPPRFSGLQFPNYSSELNVNALELDDSALYLCASSLQGAKMAGGQYFGPGTRLTVL.